This T cell receptor (beta chain) was recorded in a study of blood T cell repertoires in COVID-19 (dated by TCRdb to between 2020 and 2021). Some background on the complete study: Samples covering the acute and convalescent phases of COVID-19 were provided by collaborators in the United States, Italy and Spain. The prospective study material was composed of cDNA or gDNA derived from T cells, B-cell-depleted T cells, or PBMCs. Subjects who had been exposed to COVID-19, were actively infected with it, or had recovered from it provided the deeply sampled blood TCRbeta repertoires that made up the dataset. The repertoires were made available in a free public database intended to serve as a resource for research on the immune response to SARS-CoV-2. The samples were drawn from the first 160 participants of the ongoing ImmuneRACE study and from more than 1,000 subjects provided by 6 global collaborators. Sample metadata almost always included a de-identified subject ID, COVID-19 status, age in years and sex. Where available, HLA class I and class II types were obtained from metadata supplied by the sample provider rather than from assay-based typing.

The CDR1 and CDR2 encoded by the germline V gene are SGHVS and FNYEAQ. The CDR3, from cysteine to phenylalanine, totals 15 residues. Here the CDR3 DNA is all that survives: 45 bases in frame from base 1. A distance of 21 bases separates the germline ends of V and J, which lose 8 bases and 5 bases respectively. Points on this clone: Its antigen target is currently unknown. The sample holds no much larger clone one base away, and base qualities are not on file.

TCRbeta CDR3 regions were amplified from genomic DNA by means of the immunoSEQ Assay, a bias-controlled multiplex PCR. As for the original processing: Nucleated cell counts per sample were estimated from amplification of reference gene primers within the assay. Sequence reads were collapsed and filtered to measure the absolute abundance of every unique TCRbeta CDR3 rearrangement. For each sample, productive Simpson clonality was calculated as the square root of Simpson's diversity index over productive rearrangements. Imported from immuneACCESS, the table was reduced by TCRdb to in-frame sequences with V and J called. These copies leave out some clones; in studies compared against another copy, an unresolved V gene accounts for under half, and the cause of the remainder is not known. V and J calls and clone size are as listed in that table; D and trimming were resolved from the DNA. The sample data list 350,000 to 450,000 clones, and 70% to 90% of these were observed just once. The top ten clonotypes cover approximately 1.5% of the sample.

In the prospective study, participants were roughly 18 to 89 years old, resided in 25 or so geographic areas of the United States, and were enrolled through a virtual design. In the prospective study, cohorts were assigned on the basis of participant-reported clinical history obtained from a screening survey and a study questionnaire. Exposed participants had been in contact with someone with a PCR-confirmed or clinician-diagnosed COVID-19 case within 2 weeks of study entry. Each participant in the prospective study had whole blood, serum and a nasopharyngeal or oropharyngeal swab collected by mobile phlebotomists. Participants in the prospective study had the option to provide additional blood draws and questionnaires over an approximately 2-month period. Before DNA extraction, prospective study blood samples were shipped either frozen or at room temperature. General findings and caveats noted by the study authors: Clinical and demographic metadata were provided uncurated, with the amount varying by source and participant.

The sample consisted of PBMCs or T cells enriched from blood (not recorded which). This receptor was taken from a woman younger than 35 who had been exposed to COVID-19. Here the chain combines TRBV7-6 and TRBJ2-5; TRBD2 could be the D gene, as 6 bases match. The CDR3 protein sequence reads: CASGRSAGLGETQYF. The DNA reads TGTGCCAGCGGGCGGTCCGCGGGATTGGGGGAGACCCAGTACTTC.